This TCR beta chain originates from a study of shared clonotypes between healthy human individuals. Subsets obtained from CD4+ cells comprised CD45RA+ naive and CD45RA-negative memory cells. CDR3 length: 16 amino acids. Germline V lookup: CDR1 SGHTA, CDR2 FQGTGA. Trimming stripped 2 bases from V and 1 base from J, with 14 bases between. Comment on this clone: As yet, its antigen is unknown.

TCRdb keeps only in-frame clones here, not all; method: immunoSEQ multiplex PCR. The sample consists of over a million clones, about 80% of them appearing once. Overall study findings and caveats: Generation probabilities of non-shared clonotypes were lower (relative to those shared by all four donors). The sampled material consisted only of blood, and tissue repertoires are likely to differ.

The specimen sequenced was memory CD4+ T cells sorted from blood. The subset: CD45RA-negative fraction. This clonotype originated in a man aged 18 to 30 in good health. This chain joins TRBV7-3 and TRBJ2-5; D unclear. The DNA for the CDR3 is TGTGCCAGCAGCTTATCTGGTAATCACTTCCAAGAGACCCAGTACTTC. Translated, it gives CASSLSGNHFQETQYF.